This T cell receptor beta chain was recovered during a study of radiotherapy plus CTLA-4 blockade in lung cancer. Points from the study as a whole: Reportedly, early blood T cell clone dynamics best predicted response, with interferon-beta. TCR clones originating in tumors grew in number in blood after radiotherapy plus ipilimumab.

The assay was immunoSEQ multiplex PCR, and TCRdb's table has in-frame clones only and misses some. Counted here are roughly 66,000 clones, about four fifths occurring once; the ten biggest clones make up about 4.2%. Alongside CTLA-4 blockade with ipilimumab, patients with chemo-refractory metastatic non-small-cell lung cancer received focal radiation. Worth noting for this clone: Its matching antigen is unknown.

Germline CDR1 LNHDA, CDR2 SQIVND (reference sequence). The CDR3 length is 17 residues. V lost 6 bases, J lost 0 bases, and 18 bases lay in between. The genes are TRBV19 and TRBJ2-1, with no clear D. The receptor was derived from a human donor with non-small cell lung cancer who had a partial response to radiotherapy plus ipilimumab. Sequenced here: peripheral blood, sampled from a patient treated with radiotherapy plus ipilimumab. CDR3 sequence reads: CASSSTLRLSSYNEQFF. The CDR3, as DNA: TGTGCCAGTAGCTCCACCTTGCGGTTGAGCTCCTACAATGAGCAGTTCTTC.